The sequence of this TCR beta chain was determined in a study of blood T cell repertoires in COVID-19. About the study: PBMCs, B-cell-depleted T cells, or T cells were the source of the cDNA or gDNA that made up the material.

Germline values: CDR1 MNHEY, CDR2 SMNVEV (reference sequence). The CDR3 contains 14 residues. Trimming took off 3 bases at V and 7 bases at J, with 13 bases between the two ends. Sequencing was performed with immunoSEQ multiplex PCR; in TCRdb, only in-frame clones are kept and a portion is missing. The sample contains about 170,000 clones, about four fifths of which appear only once. The chain uses TRBV27 and TRBJ1-5; tentatively, D is TRBD1 (6 bases). The TCR was taken from an elderly woman with acute or convalescent COVID-19. The sample comprised peripheral blood. The CDR3 DNA sequence: TGTGCCAGCAGTTTCGGCAGGGGAAACCAGCCCCAGCATTTT. Translating gives CASSFGRGNQPQHF.